This T cell receptor beta chain came from a study of T cells in Graves' hyperthyroidism and ophthalmopathy. Background on the study: Peripheral blood draws took place at initial diagnosis, ahead of any treatment.

This clonotype came up a few times. RNA transcripts served as the template for amplifying TCR beta CDR3 regions. HTBI primers were employed in a first-round RT-PCR of the TCR CDR3. A single record per CDR3 protein comes from TCRdb applying MiXCR to the multiplex PCR reads. Of about 400,000 distinct CDR3 sequences in the sample, under 15% were seen once. The source of the PBMCs was 8.5 to 10 ml of fresh peripheral blood. The sequencing input was blood. The clonotype originates from a woman aged 25 to 39 with Graves' hyperthyroidism.

CDR3 loop: CASKGQGGIYGYTF. The CDR3 DNA reads as TGTGCCAGCAAGGGACAGGGCGGCATCTATGGCTACACCTTC. The chain carries TRBV6-1 and TRBJ1-2; 9 nucleotides line up with TRBD1. J lost 4 bases, V lost 7 bases, and 7 bases had no gene match. The germline V gene encodes CDR1 MNHNS and CDR2 SASEGT. CDR3 length: 14 residues.